This entry lists 20 T cell receptor beta chains sequenced from one sample in a study of T cells in Graves' hyperthyroidism and ophthalmopathy. RNA transcripts gave rise to amplified TCR beta CDR3 regions. RT-PCR in the first round (using the HTBI primer set) targeted the TCR CDR3. TCRdb redid the calling of the multiplex PCR reads with MiXCR, one entry per CDR3 protein. Among around 660,000 distinct CDR3 sequences listed, approximately 42% were seen once. Sequencing was done on a sample of peripheral blood or thyroid tissue (not recorded which). These receptors were taken from an adult man with Graves' disease, either hyperthyroidism or ophthalmopathy (not recorded which).

The rearrangement uses TRBV2 and TRBJ2-7, with D perhaps TRBD1 (6 bases). With 6 bases removed from V and 8 bases from J, the gap between germline ends came to 20 bases. The length of the CDR3 is 14 residues. Looked up from germline, CDR1 is SNHLY and CDR2 is FYNNEI. CDR3 coding DNA: TGTGCCAGCAGCTTAGCCGGACAGAGGTACAAGCAGTACTTC. Translation: CASSLAGQRYKQYF.

About this clonotype: Sequence at one end of the junction differs from germline and may be a read error. The genes are TRBV5-1 and TRBJ1-3, with D uncertain. CDR1 and CDR2 (germline): SGHRS, YFSETQ. The CDR3 runs to 14 residues. The CDR3 region has the DNA TGCGCCAGCAGCCCAGCGAACTCTGGAAACACCAGATATTTT. Its translation: CASSPANSGNTRYF.

This clonotype was seen ten or more times. The chain couples TRBV6-6 to TRBJ2-7; TRBD1 matches 7 bases. The V and J ends lost 5 bases and 3 bases, in that order; junction bases with no gene match: 4. Germline-derived CDR1 and CDR2 are MNHNY and SVGAGI (reference sequence). The CDR3 runs to 13 residues. CDR3 nucleotides: TGTGCCAGCAGTACCCGACAGGGCTACGAGCAGTACTTC. Its translation: CASSTRQGYEQYF.

A note on this clonotype: A read error may be the cause here, since a much bigger clone is one base away. The chain links TRBV2 to TRBJ1-2; TRBD1 is a possible D gene (6 bases). The CDR3 has 14 amino acids. The germline V gene encodes CDR1 SNHLY and CDR2 FYNNEI. V shed 5 bases and J shed 12 bases, with 22 bases lying between them. For the CDR3, the DNA is TGTGCCAGCAGTTTATCGACGGGGGCCAGGGGCAACACCTTC. Protein: CASSLSTGARGNTF.

This clonotype was counted only a few times. The junction does not match germline at one end; this may be a read error. The chain carries TRBV7-9 and TRBJ1-2; D ambiguous. CDR3 length equals 12 residues. Germline assignment: CDR1 SEHNR and CDR2 FQNEAQ (reference sequence). In DNA form, the CDR3 reads TGTGCCAGCAGCGTGGCCCCCGGACCGCCTGGCTTC. Translated: CASSVAPGPPGF.

V gene TRBV15 combines with J gene TRBJ1-5, with D possibly TRBD1 on 5 matching bases. The CDR3 runs to 13 residues. CDR1 is LNHNV, CDR2 YYDKDF, per germline (reference sequence). The germline V and J ends were trimmed by 4 bases and 7 bases, with 11 bases remaining between them. CDR3 loop: CATSTGRDQPQHF. CDR3 nucleotides: TGTGCCACCAGCACAGGGAGAGACCAGCCCCAGCATTTT.

This clonotype was counted only a few times. The chain employs TRBV20-1 and TRBJ2-5, with 9 nucleotides matching TRBD2. CDR1 is DFQATT, CDR2 SNEGSKA, per germline (reference sequence). This CDR3 is 15 amino acids long. V lost 0 bases, J lost 3 bases, and 5 bases stayed unmatched. CDR3 nucleotides: TGCAGTGCTAGAGATCTACGACTAGCGGAAGAGACCCAGTACTTC. This sequence encodes CSARDLRLAEETQYF.

This clonotype turned up a few times. The chain uses TRBV9 and TRBJ2-2, with 7 bases identical to TRBD1. Per the germline V gene, CDR1 is SGDLS and CDR2 is YYNGEE. The junction had 6 bases not matched to a gene; V was cut back by 3 bases and J by 4 bases. The CDR3 extends over 15 amino acids. CDR3 region: CASSATTGITGELFF. CDR3 nucleotide sequence: TGTGCCAGCAGCGCAACGACAGGGATCACCGGGGAGCTGTTTTTT.

This clonotype has a count of ten or more. The chain employs TRBV2 and TRBJ1-2; D gene unclear. V lost 8 bases, J lost 1 base, and 11 bases lay in between. The CDR3 loop spans 13 amino acids. The germline CDR1 and CDR2 sequences are SNHLY and FYNNEI. In DNA, the CDR3 is TGTGCCAGCCGAGGTCCAGATAACTATGGCTACACCTTC. Protein product: CASRGPDNYGYTF. The full variable domain, completed using reference TRBV2 and TRBJ1-2, is EPEVTQTPSHQVTQMGQEVILRCVPISNHLYFYWYRQILGQKVEFLVSFYNNEISEKSEIFDDQFSVERPDGSNFTLKIRSTKLEDSAMYFCASRGPDNYGYTFGSGTRLTVV.

This clonotype was observed at least ten times. V and J are TRBV15 and TRBJ1-1; no firm D call. Trimming removed 2 bases at V and 0 bases at J, with 10 bases between. This CDR3 is 15 amino acids long. In germline, CDR1 is LNHNV, CDR2 YYDKDF (reference sequence). Written as DNA, the CDR3 is TGTGCCACCAGCAGAACCCGGGCCCTGAACACTGAAGCTTTCTTT. This translates into CATSRTRALNTEAFF. The entire variable domain, with the rest obtained from reference TRBV15 and TRBJ1-1, is as follows: DAMVIQNPRYQVTQFGKPVTLSCSQTLNHNVMYWYQQKSSQAPKLLFHYYDKDFNNEADTPDNFQSRRPNTSFCFLDIRSPGLGDTAMYLCATSRTRALNTEAFFGQGTRLTVV.

The V gene is TRBV29-1, the J gene TRBJ1-3, with D possibly TRBD1 on 5 matching bases. Germline CDR1 is SQVTM and CDR2 is ANQGSEA. V lost 4 bases to trimming and J lost 7 bases, with 14 bases between them. This CDR3 is built from 13 residues. Here the CDR3 DNA reads TGCAGCGTTGCTAAGGCGACAGCGAACACCATATATTTT. Its translation is CSVAKATANTIYF. Combining the CDR3 with reference TRBV29-1 and TRBJ1-3 gives the whole variable domain SAVISQKPSRDICQRGTSLTIQCQVDSQVTMMFWYRQQPGQSLTLIATANQGSEATYESGFVIDKFPISRPNLTFSTLTVSNMSPEDSSIYLCSVAKATANTIYFGEGSWLTVV.

This clonotype showed up just a few times. The CDR3 DNA is TGTGCCAGCCGGGTAACGGGGAGAGAAAAACTGTTTTTT. It yields the protein CASRVTGREKLFF. V usage is TRBV19 and J usage is TRBJ1-4; D not certain. V was trimmed by 9 bases and J by 8 bases, leaving 16 bases between them. Germline lookup yields CDR1 LNHDA and CDR2 SQIVND (reference sequence). The CDR3 has 13 residues.

The rearrangement joins TRBV20-1 to TRBJ2-2; D is uncertain. Trimming took off 0 bases at V and 2 bases at J, with 10 bases between the two ends. There are 15 residues in the CDR3. Per the germline V gene, CDR1 is DFQATT and CDR2 is SNEGSKA (reference sequence). CDR3 protein: CSARDLGINTGELFF. CDR3 bases: TGCAGTGCTAGAGATTTAGGGATCAACACCGGGGAGCTGTTTTTT.

Remarks on this clonotype: Compared with germline, one end of the junction differs, possibly owing to a read error. The rearrangement joins TRBV9 to TRBJ1-5; 9 bases map to TRBD1. The CDR3 length is 15 residues. The germline V gene encodes CDR1 SGDLS and CDR2 YYNGEE. The DNA of the CDR3 is TGTGCCAGCAGCGTCGCGGACAGGGGCAATCAGCCCCAGAATTTT. As protein: CASSVADRGNQPQNF.

As to this clonotype: A much larger clone differs by one base, so this may be a read error. The conserved phenylalanine or tryptophan normally closing the CDR3 is absent here, so this likely arose from a read error. This chain joins TRBV7-8 and TRBJ1-6; 7 bases line up with TRBD1. The CDR3 totals 15 residues. V shed 1 base and J 6 bases; nucleotides not matched to a gene: 3. The germline V gene has CDR1 SGHVS and CDR2 FQNEAQ. The CDR3 is CASSLGGTANSPLHV. The CDR3, as DNA: TGTGCCAGCAGCTTAGGCGGGACAGCTAATTCACCCCTCCACGTT.

The rearrangement joins TRBV29-1 to TRBJ1-1, with D hard to call. V shed 8 bases and J shed 4 bases, with 11 bases lying between them. Germline V gene data show CDR1 as SQVTM and CDR2 as ANQGSEA. The CDR3 has 11 amino acids. The CDR3: CSPEGLTEAFF. The CDR3 nucleotides are TGCAGCCCCGAAGGTCTCACTGAAGCTTTCTTT.

The V call is TRBV7-8, the J call TRBJ1-5; D unclear. Germline assignment: CDR1 SGHVS and CDR2 FQNEAQ. The CDR3 covers 16 residues. V gave up 3 bases and J gave up 5 bases, with 17 bases separating them. Written as DNA, the CDR3 is TGTGCCAGCAGCTTGAGACCGAGGGTTCCGGATCAGCCCCAGCATTTT. Amino acids: CASSLRPRVPDQPQHF.

Worth noting for this clonotype: Relative to the germline gene, one junction end is altered; a read error may explain this. The chain uses TRBV7-2 and TRBJ2-5; TRBD1 or TRBD2 may be the D gene (6 bases each). The J call is uncertain, as TRBJ2-7 better fits the DNA end. The CDR3 length is 16 residues. Per the germline V gene, CDR1 is SGHTA and CDR2 is FQGNSA. The CDR3 nucleotides read TGTGCCGGCAGCTTTGGTCCGGGGGCCCTTTCCCACGAGCAGTACTTC. It encodes CAGSFGPGALSHEQYF.

This clonotype was counted a few times. The genes are TRBV19 and TRBJ1-2; the D gene is possibly TRBD1 (6 bases). Trimming removed 4 bases from V and 6 bases from J, with 18 bases in between. This CDR3 region has 15 residues. CDR1 and CDR2 from the germline V gene are LNHDA and SQIVND (reference sequence). DNA for the CDR3: TGTGCCAGTAGTAACCCTGACAGGACCTGGGATGGCTACACCTTC. Its translation: CASSNPDRTWDGYTF.

As for this clonotype: A junction end diverges from the germline sequence, so it may reflect a read error. CDR3 coding DNA: TGTGCCATCAGCGTTGACCGCAGGGGCCAAGAGACCCAGTACTTC. Encoded protein: CAISVDRRGQETQYF. The genes are TRBV9 and TRBJ2-5; TRBD1 is a possible D gene (6 bases). Germline V lookup: CDR1 SGDLS, CDR2 YYNGEE. This CDR3 contains 15 residues. Complete variable domain (other parts from reference TRBV9 and TRBJ2-5): DSGVTQTPKHLITATGQRVTLRCSPRSGDLSVYWYQQSLDQGLQFLIQYYNGEERAKGNILERFSAQQFPDLHSELNLSSLELGDSALYFCAISVDRRGQETQYFGPGTRLLVL.